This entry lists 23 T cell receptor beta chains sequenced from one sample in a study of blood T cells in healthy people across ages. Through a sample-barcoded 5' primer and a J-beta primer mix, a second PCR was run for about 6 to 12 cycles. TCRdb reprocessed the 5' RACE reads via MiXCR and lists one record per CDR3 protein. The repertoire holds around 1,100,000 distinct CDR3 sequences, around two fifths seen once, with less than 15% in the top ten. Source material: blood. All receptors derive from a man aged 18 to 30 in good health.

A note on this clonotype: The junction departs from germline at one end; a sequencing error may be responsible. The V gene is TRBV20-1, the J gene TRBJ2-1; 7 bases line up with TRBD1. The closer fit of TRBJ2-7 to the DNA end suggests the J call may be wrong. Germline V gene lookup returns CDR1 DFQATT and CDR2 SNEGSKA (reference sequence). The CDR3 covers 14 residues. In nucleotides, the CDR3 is TGCGGTGCAGAGTTAAGGGACAGTGACTACGAGCAGTACTTC. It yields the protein CGAELRDSDYEQYF.

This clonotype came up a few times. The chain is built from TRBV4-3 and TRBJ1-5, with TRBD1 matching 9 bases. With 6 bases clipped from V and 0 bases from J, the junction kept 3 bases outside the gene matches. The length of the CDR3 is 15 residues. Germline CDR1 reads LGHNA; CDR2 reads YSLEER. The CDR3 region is CASSRDRDSNQPQHF. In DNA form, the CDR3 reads TGCGCCAGCAGTAGGGACAGGGATAGCAATCAGCCCCAGCATTTT.

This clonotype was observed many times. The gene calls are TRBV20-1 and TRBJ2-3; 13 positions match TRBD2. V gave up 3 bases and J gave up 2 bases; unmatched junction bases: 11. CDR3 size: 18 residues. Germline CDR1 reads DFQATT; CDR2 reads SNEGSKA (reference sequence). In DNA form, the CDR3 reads TGCAGTGCTAGCGATACTAGCGGGGGGGGGACCCCCACAGATACGCAGTATTTT. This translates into CSASDTSGGGTPTDTQYF.

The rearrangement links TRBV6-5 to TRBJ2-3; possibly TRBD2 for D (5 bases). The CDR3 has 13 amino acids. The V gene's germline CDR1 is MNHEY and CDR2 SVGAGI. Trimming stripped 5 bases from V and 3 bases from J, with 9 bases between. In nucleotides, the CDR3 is TGTGCCAGCAGTGTGGTAGCGACAGATACGCAGTATTTT. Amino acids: CASSVVATDTQYF.

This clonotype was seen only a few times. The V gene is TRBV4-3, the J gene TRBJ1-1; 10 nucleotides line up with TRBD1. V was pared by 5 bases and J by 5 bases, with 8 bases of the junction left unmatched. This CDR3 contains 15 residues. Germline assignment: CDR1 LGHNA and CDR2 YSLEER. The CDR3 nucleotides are TGCGCCAGCAGCGCCGGACAGGGGGAAAATACTGAAGCTTTCTTT. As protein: CASSAGQGENTEAFF.

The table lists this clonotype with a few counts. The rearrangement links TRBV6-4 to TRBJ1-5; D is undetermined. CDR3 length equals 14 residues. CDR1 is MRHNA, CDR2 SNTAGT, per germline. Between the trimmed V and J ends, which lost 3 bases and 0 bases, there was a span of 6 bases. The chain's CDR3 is CASSEDHSNQPQHF. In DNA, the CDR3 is TGTGCCAGCAGTGAGGATCATAGCAATCAGCCCCAGCATTTT.

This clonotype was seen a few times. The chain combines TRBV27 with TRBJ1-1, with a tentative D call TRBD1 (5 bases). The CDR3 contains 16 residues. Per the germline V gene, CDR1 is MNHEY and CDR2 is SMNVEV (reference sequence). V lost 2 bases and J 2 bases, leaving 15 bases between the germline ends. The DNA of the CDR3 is TGTGCCAGCAGTTTACAGGTGGTCAGGGAAAACACTGAAGCTTTCTTT. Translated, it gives CASSLQVVRENTEAFF.

CDR3 in DNA: TGTGCCAGCAGCGTAGGGGGGACTAGCGGGGGGGGTGAGCAGTTCTTC. The encoded protein is CASSVGGTSGGGEQFF. The rearrangement uses TRBV9 and TRBJ2-1; 16 bases align to TRBD2. The germline CDR1 and CDR2 sequences are SGDLS and YYNGEE. Losses at the gene ends were 0 bases for V and 9 bases for J; bases not matched to a gene: 3. This CDR3 contains 16 residues.

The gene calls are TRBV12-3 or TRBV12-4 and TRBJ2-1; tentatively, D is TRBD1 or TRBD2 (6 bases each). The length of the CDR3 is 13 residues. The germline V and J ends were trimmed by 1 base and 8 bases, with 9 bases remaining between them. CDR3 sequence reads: CASSLDREDEQFF. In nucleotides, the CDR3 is TGTGCCAGCAGTTTAGACAGGGAGGATGAGCAGTTCTTC.

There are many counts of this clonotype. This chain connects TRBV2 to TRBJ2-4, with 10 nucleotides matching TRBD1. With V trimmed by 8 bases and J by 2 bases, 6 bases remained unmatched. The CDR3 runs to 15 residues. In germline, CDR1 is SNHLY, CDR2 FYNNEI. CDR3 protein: CASHRDRGSKNIQYF. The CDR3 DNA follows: TGTGCCAGCCACCGGGACAGGGGCTCCAAAAACATTCAGTACTTC. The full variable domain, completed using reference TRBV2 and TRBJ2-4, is EPEVTQTPSHQVTQMGQEVILRCVPISNHLYFYWYRQILGQKVEFLVSFYNNEISEKSEIFDDQFSVERPDGSNFTLKIRSTKLEDSAMYFCASHRDRGSKNIQYFGAGTRLSVL.

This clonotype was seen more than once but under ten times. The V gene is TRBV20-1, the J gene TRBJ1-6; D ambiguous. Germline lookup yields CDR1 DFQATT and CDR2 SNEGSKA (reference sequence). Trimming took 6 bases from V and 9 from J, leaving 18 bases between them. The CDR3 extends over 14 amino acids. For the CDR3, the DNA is TGCAGTGCCGAAGAGGCAGGAAGAGGTTCACCCCTCCACTTT. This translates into CSAEEAGRGSPLHF.

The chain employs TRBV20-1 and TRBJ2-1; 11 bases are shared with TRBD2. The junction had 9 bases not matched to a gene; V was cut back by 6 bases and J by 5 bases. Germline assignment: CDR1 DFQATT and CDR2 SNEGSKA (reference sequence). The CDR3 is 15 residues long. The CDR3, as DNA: TGCAGTGCCCTAGGACTAGCGGGCCTCAACAATGAGCAGTTCTTC. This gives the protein CSALGLAGLNNEQFF.

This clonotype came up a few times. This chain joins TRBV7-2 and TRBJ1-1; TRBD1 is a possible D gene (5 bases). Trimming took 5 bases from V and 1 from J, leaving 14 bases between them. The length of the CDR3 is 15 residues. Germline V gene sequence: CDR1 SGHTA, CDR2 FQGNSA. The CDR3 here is CASSPRGRRNTEAFF. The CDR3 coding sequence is TGTGCCAGCAGCCCGAGGGGACGGAGGAACACTGAAGCTTTCTTT.

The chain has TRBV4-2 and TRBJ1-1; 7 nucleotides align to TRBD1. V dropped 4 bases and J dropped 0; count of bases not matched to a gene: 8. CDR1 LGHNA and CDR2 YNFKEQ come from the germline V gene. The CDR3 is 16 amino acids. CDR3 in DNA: TGTGCCAGCAGCCCCACGAGGACAGGCATGAACACTGAAGCTTTCTTT. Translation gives CASSPTRTGMNTEAFF.

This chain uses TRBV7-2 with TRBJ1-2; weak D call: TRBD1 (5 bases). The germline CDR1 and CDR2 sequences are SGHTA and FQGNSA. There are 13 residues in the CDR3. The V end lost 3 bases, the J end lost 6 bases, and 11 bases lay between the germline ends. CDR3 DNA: TGTGCCAGCAGCTTCGGGGCACCGGATGGCTACACCTTC. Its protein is CASSFGAPDGYTF. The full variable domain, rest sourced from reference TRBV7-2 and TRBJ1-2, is GAGVSQSPSNKVTEKGKDVELRCDPISGHTALYWYRQSLGQGLEFLIYFQGNSAPDKSGLPSDRFSAERTGGSVSTLTIQRTQQEDSAVYLCASSFGAPDGYTFGSGTRLTVV.

The chain's CDR3 is CAWSEGNYEQFF. The CDR3 DNA is TGTGCCTGGAGTGAGGGCAACTACGAGCAGTTCTTC. V usage is TRBV30 and J usage is TRBJ2-1; D call uncertain. Germline lookup yields CDR1 GTSNPN and CDR2 SVGIG (reference sequence). Trimming stripped 1 base from V and 10 bases from J, with 11 bases between. This CDR3 region has 12 residues.

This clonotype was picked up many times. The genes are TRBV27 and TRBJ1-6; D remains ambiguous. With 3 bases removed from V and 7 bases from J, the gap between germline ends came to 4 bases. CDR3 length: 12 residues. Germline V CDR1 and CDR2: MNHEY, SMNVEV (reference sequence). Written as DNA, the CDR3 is TGTGCCAGCAGTTTTTACAATTCACCCCTCCACTTT. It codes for CASSFYNSPLHF.

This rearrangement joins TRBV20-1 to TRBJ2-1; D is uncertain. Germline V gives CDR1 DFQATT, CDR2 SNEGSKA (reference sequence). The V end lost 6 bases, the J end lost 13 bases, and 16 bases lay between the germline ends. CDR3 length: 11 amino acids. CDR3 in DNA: TGCAGTGCCCTAATTATGGAGACCCAGTTCTTC. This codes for CSALIMETQFF.

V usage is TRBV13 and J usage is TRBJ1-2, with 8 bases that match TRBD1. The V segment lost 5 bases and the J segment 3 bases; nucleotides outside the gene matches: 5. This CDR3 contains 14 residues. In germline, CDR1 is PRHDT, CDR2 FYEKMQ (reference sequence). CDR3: CASSIGQGDYGYTF. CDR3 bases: TGTGCCAGCAGCATCGGACAGGGAGACTATGGCTACACCTTC.

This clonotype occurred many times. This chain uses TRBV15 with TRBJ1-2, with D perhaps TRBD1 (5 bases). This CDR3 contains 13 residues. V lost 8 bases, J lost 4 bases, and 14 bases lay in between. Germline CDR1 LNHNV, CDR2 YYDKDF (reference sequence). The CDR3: CATGTGDFYGYTF. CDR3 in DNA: TGTGCCACCGGTACGGGGGACTTCTATGGCTACACCTTC.

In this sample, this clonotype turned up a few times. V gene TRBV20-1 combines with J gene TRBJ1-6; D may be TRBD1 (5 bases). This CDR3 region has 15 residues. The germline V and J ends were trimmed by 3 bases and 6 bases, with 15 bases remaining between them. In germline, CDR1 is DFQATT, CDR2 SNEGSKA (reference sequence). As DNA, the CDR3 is TGCAGTGCTAGGGAGTACGGGGGTCCTAATTCACCCCTCCACTTT. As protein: CSAREYGGPNSPLHF.

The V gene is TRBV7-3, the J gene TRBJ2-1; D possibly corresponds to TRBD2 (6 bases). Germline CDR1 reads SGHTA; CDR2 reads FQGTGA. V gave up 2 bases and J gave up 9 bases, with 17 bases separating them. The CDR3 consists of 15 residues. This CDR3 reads CASSLLPGGGVEQFF. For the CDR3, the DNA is TGTGCCAGCAGCTTATTGCCCGGGGGAGGTGTTGAGCAGTTCTTC.

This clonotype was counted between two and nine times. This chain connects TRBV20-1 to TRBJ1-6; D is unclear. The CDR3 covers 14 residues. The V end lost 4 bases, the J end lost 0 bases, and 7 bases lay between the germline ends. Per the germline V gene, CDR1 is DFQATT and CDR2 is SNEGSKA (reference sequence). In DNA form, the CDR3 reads TGCAGTGCTATAGAGAGCTCCTATAATTCACCCCTCCACTTT. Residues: CSAIESSYNSPLHF.